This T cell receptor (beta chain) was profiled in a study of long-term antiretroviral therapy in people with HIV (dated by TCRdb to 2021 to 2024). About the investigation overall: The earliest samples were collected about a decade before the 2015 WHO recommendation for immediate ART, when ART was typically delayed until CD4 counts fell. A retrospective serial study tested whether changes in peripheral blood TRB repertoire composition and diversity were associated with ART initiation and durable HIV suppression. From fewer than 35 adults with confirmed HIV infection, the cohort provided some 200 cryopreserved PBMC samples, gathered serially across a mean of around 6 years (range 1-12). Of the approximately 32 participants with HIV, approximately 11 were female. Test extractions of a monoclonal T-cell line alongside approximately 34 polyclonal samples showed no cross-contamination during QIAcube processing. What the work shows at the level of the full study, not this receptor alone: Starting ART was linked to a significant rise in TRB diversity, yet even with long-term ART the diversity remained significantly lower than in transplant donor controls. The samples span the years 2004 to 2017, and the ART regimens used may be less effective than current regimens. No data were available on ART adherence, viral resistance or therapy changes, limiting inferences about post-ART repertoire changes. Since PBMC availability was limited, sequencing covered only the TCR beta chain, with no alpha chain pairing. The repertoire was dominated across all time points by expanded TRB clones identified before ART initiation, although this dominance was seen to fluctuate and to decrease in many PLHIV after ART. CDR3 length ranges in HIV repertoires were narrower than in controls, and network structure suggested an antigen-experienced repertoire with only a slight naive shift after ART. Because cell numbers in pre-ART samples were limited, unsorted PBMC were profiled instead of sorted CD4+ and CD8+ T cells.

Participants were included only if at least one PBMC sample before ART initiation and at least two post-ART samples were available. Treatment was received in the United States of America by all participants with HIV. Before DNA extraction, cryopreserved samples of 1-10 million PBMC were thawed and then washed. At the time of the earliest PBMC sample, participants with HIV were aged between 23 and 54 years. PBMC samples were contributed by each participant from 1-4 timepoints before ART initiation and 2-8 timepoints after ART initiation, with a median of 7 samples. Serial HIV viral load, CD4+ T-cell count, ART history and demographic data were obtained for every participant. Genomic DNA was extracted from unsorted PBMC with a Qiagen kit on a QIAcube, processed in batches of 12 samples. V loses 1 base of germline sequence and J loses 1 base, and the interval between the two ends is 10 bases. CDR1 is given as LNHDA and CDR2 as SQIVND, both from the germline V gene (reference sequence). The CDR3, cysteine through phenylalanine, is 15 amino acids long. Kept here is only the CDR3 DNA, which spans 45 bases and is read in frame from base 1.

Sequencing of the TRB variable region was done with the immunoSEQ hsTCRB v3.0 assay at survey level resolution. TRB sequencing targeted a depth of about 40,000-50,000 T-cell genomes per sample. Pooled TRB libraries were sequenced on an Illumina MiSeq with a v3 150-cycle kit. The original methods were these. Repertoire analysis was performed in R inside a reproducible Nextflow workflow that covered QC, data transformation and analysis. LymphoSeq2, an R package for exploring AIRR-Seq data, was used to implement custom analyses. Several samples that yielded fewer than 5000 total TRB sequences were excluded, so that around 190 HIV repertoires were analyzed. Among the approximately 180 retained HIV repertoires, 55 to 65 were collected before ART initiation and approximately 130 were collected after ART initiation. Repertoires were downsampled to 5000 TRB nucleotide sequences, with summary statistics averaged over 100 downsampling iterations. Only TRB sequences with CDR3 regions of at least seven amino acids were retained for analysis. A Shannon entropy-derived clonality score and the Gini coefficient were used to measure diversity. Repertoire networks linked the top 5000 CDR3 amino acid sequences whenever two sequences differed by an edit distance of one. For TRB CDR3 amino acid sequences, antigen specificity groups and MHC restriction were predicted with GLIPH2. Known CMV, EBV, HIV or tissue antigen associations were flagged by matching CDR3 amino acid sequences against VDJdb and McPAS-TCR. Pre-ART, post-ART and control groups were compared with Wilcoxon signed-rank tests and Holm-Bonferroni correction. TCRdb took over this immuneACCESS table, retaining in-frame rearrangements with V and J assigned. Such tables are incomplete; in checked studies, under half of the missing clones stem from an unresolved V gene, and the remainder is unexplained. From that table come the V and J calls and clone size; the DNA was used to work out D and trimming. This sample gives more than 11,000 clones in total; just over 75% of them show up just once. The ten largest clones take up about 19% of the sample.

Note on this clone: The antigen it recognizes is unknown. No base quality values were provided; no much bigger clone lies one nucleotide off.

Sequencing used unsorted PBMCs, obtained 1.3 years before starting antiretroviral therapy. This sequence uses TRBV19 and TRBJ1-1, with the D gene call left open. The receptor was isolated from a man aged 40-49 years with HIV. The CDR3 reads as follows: CASSIGGRQNTEAFF. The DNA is TGTGCCAGTAGTATAGGAGGCAGACAGAACACTGAAGCTTTCTTT.